The 3 T cell receptor beta chains below all came from one sample that was sequenced in a study of blood T cell repertoires in COVID-19. Generated by immunoSEQ multiplex PCR, the TCRdb table keeps only in-frame clones and is missing some. The repertoire includes some 400,000 clones, over 75% of them detected once, and 10% sits in the top ten. The sample taken for sequencing was peripheral blood. The receptors were gathered from a woman aged 25-40 years with COVID-19, enrolled during active disease.

This chain connects TRBV9 to TRBJ2-7; TRBD1 matches at 7 bases. The CDR3 totals 14 residues. Germline-derived CDR1 and CDR2 are SGDLS and YYNGEE. Trimming took 4 bases from V and 1 from J; bases not matched to a gene: 5. The CDR3 sequence: CASSPLGQSYEQYF. CDR3 DNA: TGTGCCAGCAGCCCCCTGGGACAGTCCTACGAGCAGTACTTC.

The genes are TRBV6-5 and TRBJ2-1; D is undetermined. The germline CDR1 and CDR2 sequences are MNHEY and SVGAGI. CDR3 length: 11 amino acids. Trimming removed 7 bases from V and 8 bases from J, with 9 bases in between. The CDR3 DNA reads as TGTGCCAGCATTTCATCCCATGAGCAGTTCTTC. This sequence encodes CASISSHEQFF.

The V gene is TRBV6-1, the J gene TRBJ2-7; the D is unclear. V gave up 2 bases and J gave up 2 bases, with 16 bases separating them. CDR1 is MNHNS and CDR2 is SASEGT in the germline V gene. CDR3 length equals 16 residues. CDR3 DNA: TGTGCCAGCAGTGAATACATTCTCGAATCCCCCTACGAGCAGTACTTC. Translation: CASSEYILESPYEQYF.